This TCR beta chain appears in the sequencing data of a study of cytomegalovirus exposure and HLA in healthy donors. Study-wide findings and caveats: A few chains tied to CMV proved CMV antigen-specific in vitro. Immune exposure information comprised only CMV serostatus.

A word on this clone: Antigen unknown.

PCR primers comprised 60 Vbeta and 13 Jbeta primers. Authors' analysis steps: Counted up in a later analysis, unique TCR beta chains came to about 83 million, with about 9.9 million shared. Generated by immunoSEQ multiplex PCR, the TCRdb table keeps only in-frame clones and is missing some. V, J and clone size were drawn from that table, and D and trimming were deduced from the DNA. The table includes roughly 180,000 clones, around 80% detected once. V dropped 0 bases and J dropped 3 bases, with 13 bases sitting between them. Germline V gene data show CDR1 as LGHNA and CDR2 as YSLEER. CDR3 length: 16 residues.

The sequence came from a woman aged 25 to 45 in good health and CMV-seronegative. Input material: PBMCs. The chain joins TRBV4-3 to TRBJ2-3; no clear D gene. The DNA for the CDR3 is TGCGCCAGCAGCCAAGATCCGCTCCCTCAGACAGATACGCAGTATTTT. It specifies CASSQDPLPQTDTQYF.